Reported below is one T cell receptor (beta chain). What it binds is not known. Produced via immunoSEQ multiplex PCR; TCRdb's table is partial and in-frame only. The data hold about 9,000 clones, with roughly 85% observed a single time. Germline V lookup: CDR1 LNHNV, CDR2 YYDKDF (reference sequence). V shed 0 bases and J shed 9 bases, with 14 bases lying between them. This CDR3 comprises 15 residues. Each case's diagnosis was confirmed by two pathologists on H&E. This record comes from a study of immune evolution from preneoplasia to lung adenocarcinoma. Findings and caveats of the study: Top clone share appeared to fall from AAH through AIS, MIA, adenocarcinoma. T cell clonality was higher in KRAS-mutant than EGFR-mutant or wild-type nodules.

The V call is TRBV15, the J call TRBJ2-2, with D perhaps given as TRBD1 or TRBD2 (5 bases each). Source material: FFPE minimally invasive lung adenocarcinoma tissue. The origin of this receptor is a person aged 65 to 85 with lung adenocarcinoma. For the CDR3, the DNA is TGTGCCACCAGCAGAGAGTCCTACTGGGGGAGGGAGCTGTTTTTT. This encodes CATSRESYWGRELFF.